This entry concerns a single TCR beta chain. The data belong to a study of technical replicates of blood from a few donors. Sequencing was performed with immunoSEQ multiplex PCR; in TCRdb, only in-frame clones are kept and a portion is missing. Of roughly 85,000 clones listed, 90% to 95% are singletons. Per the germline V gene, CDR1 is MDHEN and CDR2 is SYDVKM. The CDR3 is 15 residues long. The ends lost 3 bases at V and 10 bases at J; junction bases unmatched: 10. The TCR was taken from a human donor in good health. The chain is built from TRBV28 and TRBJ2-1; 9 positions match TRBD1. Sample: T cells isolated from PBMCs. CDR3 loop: CASSLSDRGAEEQFF. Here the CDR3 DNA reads TGTGCCAGCAGTTTGAGTGACAGGGGGGCAGAGGAGCAGTTCTTC.